A single sample is the source of the 19 T cell receptor beta chains below, sequenced in a study of blood T cells in healthy people across ages (dated by TCRdb to between 2015 and 2016). Receptors were amplified or captured by 5' RACE. Sequenced on an Illumina HiSeq 2500. The second PCR ran for roughly 7 to 12 cycles and used a J-beta primer mix along with a sample-barcoded 5' primer. The public reads were quality trimmed at Q25 with fastp and then assembled into clones with MiXCR by TCRdb, keeping productive beta chains. Rows merge per CDR3 protein into single entries with the most common DNA and genes. In this sample the table shows about 640,000 distinct CDR3 sequences, approximately 30% of which occur a single time. Around a sixth of the sample is in the top ten clones. Source material: blood. Every receptor here comes from a woman older than 75 in good health.

This clonotype was counted at least ten times. DNA of the CDR3: TGTGCCAGCAGCTGGGGGAACACTGAAGCTTTCTTT. It specifies CASSWGNTEAFF. The rearrangement joins TRBV7-9 to TRBJ1-1; D unclear. The ends were cut back, 4 bases at V and 1 base at J, with 4 bases in the middle. The V gene's germline CDR1 is SEHNR and CDR2 FQNEAQ (reference sequence). This CDR3 comprises 12 residues.

This clonotype was observed at least ten times. The chain joins TRBV11-2 to TRBJ2-3; 15 bases map to TRBD2. J was trimmed by 6 bases and V by 3 bases; bases with no gene match: 7. The length of the CDR3 is 17 residues. Germline CDR1 reads SGHAT; CDR2 reads FQNNGV. The chain's CDR3 is CASSLGGTSGGMDTQYF. The CDR3, as DNA: TGTGCCAGCAGCTTGGGTGGGACTAGCGGGGGGATGGATACGCAGTATTTT.

The chain employs TRBV20-1 and TRBJ2-1; TRBD1 agrees at 9 bases. This CDR3 region has 12 residues. CDR1 is DFQATT, CDR2 SNEGSKA, per germline (reference sequence). CDR3 in amino acids: CRRDRAYNEQFF. The DNA for the CDR3 is TGCAGGCGGGACAGGGCGTACAATGAGCAGTTCTTC.

This clonotype occurred many times. The V gene is TRBV2, the J gene TRBJ2-1; 10 bases are shared with TRBD1. The CDR3 runs to 15 residues. Germline-derived CDR1 and CDR2 are SNHLY and FYNNEI. The V segment lost 6 bases and the J segment 7 bases; nucleotides outside the gene matches: 9. This CDR3 reads CASRPDRGRGNEQFF. In DNA form, the CDR3 reads TGTGCCAGCAGACCCGACAGGGGGCGAGGGAATGAGCAGTTCTTC.

The rearrangement joins TRBV20-1 to TRBJ2-5; D is unresolved. V was cut by 4 bases and J by 5 bases, with 11 bases left in between. The CDR3 length is 12 residues. Germline V gene data show CDR1 as DFQATT and CDR2 as SNEGSKA (reference sequence). In nucleotides, the CDR3 is TGCAGTGCTATGAGATCAGTTGAGACCCAGTACTTC. Protein product: CSAMRSVETQYF.

The V and J genes are TRBV7-6 and TRBJ2-5; TRBD2 matches at 9 bases. V gave up 0 bases and J gave up 13 bases; unmatched junction bases: 6. Per the germline V gene, CDR1 is SGHVS and CDR2 is FNYEAQ. The CDR3 contains 13 residues. The CDR3 reads CASSLAQRGELYF. In nucleotides, the CDR3 is TGTGCCAGCAGCTTAGCGCAGCGGGGGGAATTGTACTTC.

V and J are TRBV25-1 and TRBJ1-5; the D gene is possibly TRBD1 (5 bases). The V gene lost 3 bases and the J gene lost 8 bases, with 11 bases spanning the gap. The germline gives CDR1 MGHDK, CDR2 SYGVNS. CDR3 length equals 13 residues. This chain's CDR3 is CASSERGMEPQHF. CDR3 nucleotides: TGTGCCAGCAGTGAGCGGGGGATGGAGCCCCAGCATTTT.

On this clonotype itself: A much larger clone sits a single nucleotide away, making a read error possible. The conserved phenylalanine or tryptophan normally closing the CDR3 is absent here, so this likely arose from a read error. The gene calls are TRBV15 and TRBJ1-1, with 9 bases identical to TRBD1. Germline V CDR1 and CDR2: LNHNV, YYDKDF (reference sequence). V lost 8 bases to trimming and J lost 5 bases; unmatched junction nucleotides: 12. CDR3 length: 15 residues. In DNA, the CDR3 is TGTGCCACCGGGGGACAGGGTTTATTCTCGACTGAAGCTTTCTTG. This codes for CATGGQGLFSTEAFL.

This clonotype was observed at least ten times. The chain couples TRBV7-8 to TRBJ2-4, with 7 bases aligning to TRBD1. In germline, CDR1 is SGHVS, CDR2 FQNEAQ. This CDR3 contains 16 residues. J lost 6 bases, V lost 4 bases, and 12 bases had no gene match. This chain's CDR3 is CASSSSTGQSPNIQYF. CDR3 DNA: TGTGCCAGCAGCTCCTCTACGGGACAGAGCCCAAACATTCAGTACTTC.

This clonotype has a handful of counts. The gene calls are TRBV5-1 and TRBJ2-2; a possible D gene is TRBD1 (5 bases). This CDR3 comprises 16 residues. With 2 bases removed from V and 0 bases from J, the gap between germline ends came to 11 bases. Germline V gives CDR1 SGHRS, CDR2 YFSETQ. CDR3 region: CASSFGATANTGELFF. CDR3 DNA sequence: TGCGCCAGCAGCTTTGGGGCGACAGCGAACACCGGGGAGCTGTTTTTT.

This clonotype was detected many times. The chain joins TRBV6-2 or TRBV6-3 to TRBJ2-1, with a possible D match to TRBD1 (6 bases). Germline CDR1 and CDR2: MNHEY and SVGEGT. V lost 7 bases and J 9 bases, leaving 16 bases between the germline ends. CDR3 length: 13 residues. CDR3 sequence (DNA): TGTGCCAGCACCGTACGGGACAATGGTGAGCAGTTCTTC. Its protein product is CASTVRDNGEQFF.

The rearrangement links TRBV6-5 to TRBJ2-4; D is possibly TRBD1 or TRBD2 (7 bases each). Gene TRBJ2-5 matches the end of the DNA better, so the J call may be wrong. There are 18 residues in the CDR3. Germline V gene sequence: CDR1 MNHEY, CDR2 SVGAGI. CDR3 nucleotide sequence: TGTGCCAGCAGTTACTCGAGCGGGACAGCGATGTACCAAGAGACCCAGTACTTC. This encodes CASSYSSGTAMYQETQYF.

The CDR3 sequence: CASSTGSSVPEWGYTF. The CDR3 bases are TGCGCCAGCAGCACCGGGAGTTCGGTCCCGGAGTGGGGCTACACCTTC. The chain couples TRBV5-1 to TRBJ1-2; D gene ambiguous. CDR1 is SGHRS, CDR2 YFSETQ, per germline. This CDR3 contains 16 residues. Trimming left V 4 bases short and J 8 bases short, with 24 bases between.

This clonotype was detected many times. This chain joins TRBV7-8 and TRBJ2-7, with D unclear. Deletions cut 0 bases from V and 2 bases from J, with 8 bases between. Germline-derived CDR1 and CDR2 are SGHVS and FQNEAQ. The CDR3 covers 14 residues. The CDR3 is CASSLAGRAYEQYF. The CDR3 DNA sequence: TGTGCCAGCAGCTTAGCAGGGCGAGCCTACGAGCAGTACTTC.

This clonotype came up many times. The chain uses TRBV10-3 and TRBJ2-3; 13 nucleotides line up with TRBD2. Trimming at V came to 6 bases and at J to 1 base, leaving 4 bases not matched to a gene. Germline V gene data show CDR1 as ENHRY and CDR2 as SYGVKD. This CDR3 is 16 amino acids long. The CDR3 loop reads CAISRTSGGGTDTQYF. CDR3 sequence (DNA): TGTGCCATCAGCCGGACTAGCGGGGGAGGCACAGATACGCAGTATTTT.

The rearrangement uses TRBV29-1 and TRBJ2-5; TRBD1 aligns across 8 bases. V was clipped by 6 bases and J by 4 bases; unmatched bases: 4. CDR1 SQVTM and CDR2 ANQGSEA come from the germline V gene. CDR3 length: 12 amino acids. CDR3 in DNA: TGCAGCGTCCCAGGACAGGGAGAGACCCAGTACTTC. It codes for CSVPGQGETQYF.

This clonotype has ten or more counts. This sequence joins TRBV7-3 and TRBJ2-7; perhaps TRBD2 as D (7 bases). CDR1 SGHTA and CDR2 FQGTGA come from the germline V gene. This CDR3 comprises 14 residues. Trimming shortened V by 2 bases and J by 6 bases, and 14 bases separated the two germline ends. The CDR3, as DNA: TGTGCCAGCAGCTTATACGGGGGGCATCTCGAGCAGTACTTC. It yields the protein CASSLYGGHLEQYF.

Ten or more counts support this clonotype. The chain combines TRBV30 with TRBJ1-1; D call uncertain. The CDR3 totals 13 residues. Deletions cut 2 bases from V and 4 bases from J, with 11 bases between. CDR1 GTSNPN and CDR2 SVGIG come from the germline V gene (reference sequence). The CDR3 region is CAWSRGNPTEAFF. DNA of the CDR3: TGTGCCTGGAGTAGAGGGAATCCCACTGAAGCTTTCTTT.

As to this clonotype: The junction differs from germline at one of its ends, possibly a read error. The rearrangement uses TRBV27 and TRBJ2-1; D is undetermined. The CDR3 is 13 amino acids. Germline values: CDR1 MNHEY, CDR2 SMNVEV (reference sequence). The CDR3 is CASRVLEYIEQFF. The CDR3 nucleotides are TGTGCCAGCAGAGTGCTCGAGTACATTGAGCAGTTCTTC.